This is a list of T cell receptor beta chains from one sample in a study of T cells in Graves' hyperthyroidism and ophthalmopathy. TCRdb reanalysed the multiplex PCR reads using MiXCR and keeps one entry per CDR3 protein. This table holds over 500,000 distinct CDR3 sequences, under 20% found once. What was sequenced was blood. The receptors come from a young woman with Graves' ophthalmopathy. Each CDR3 is given with its conserved first and last residue. Each record gives: CDR3 protein, CDR3 DNA, V gene, J gene, D gene, clone size. D genes are given only for firm matches. Clone size, where shown, is once, few, many, or a class for clones that have expanded.

cdr3_aa: CASGRRPSGGASNEQFF
cdr3_nt: TGTGCCAGCGGGCGGCGGCCTAGCGGGGGGGCAAGCAATGAGCAGTTCTTC
v_call: TRBV27
j_call: TRBJ2-1
d_call: TRBD2
clone_size: many

cdr3_aa: CASSQDFNRLYNEQFF
cdr3_nt: TGCGCCAGCAGCCAAGATTTCAACAGGCTATACAATGAGCAGTTCTTC
v_call: TRBV4-1
j_call: TRBJ2-1
d_call: -
clone_size: -

cdr3_aa: CASSWVLGGNSPLHF
cdr3_nt: TGTGCCAGCAGCTGGGTATTGGGGGGCAATTCACCCCTCCACTTT
v_call: TRBV11-2
j_call: TRBJ1-6
d_call: -
clone_size: many

cdr3_aa: CASSLSGRPNEQFF
cdr3_nt: TGTGCCAGCAGTCTCAGCGGGAGGCCCAATGAGCAGTTCTTC
v_call: TRBV28
j_call: TRBJ2-1
d_call: TRBD2
clone_size: many

cdr3_aa: CASSFAGTSGGGSSYNEQFF
cdr3_nt: TGTGCCAGCAGCTTTGCCGGGACTAGCGGAGGTGGTAGCTCCTACAATGAGCAGTTCTTC
v_call: TRBV7-9
j_call: TRBJ2-1
d_call: TRBD2
clone_size: many

cdr3_aa: CASKGLWTGDFYEQYF
cdr3_nt: TGTGCCAGCAAGGGATTATGGACAGGGGATTTCTACGAGCAGTACTTC
v_call: TRBV28
j_call: TRBJ2-7
d_call: TRBD1
clone_size: many

cdr3_aa: CAVQGTGETQPQHF
cdr3_nt: TGTGCCGTACAGGGGACAGGGGAAACTCAGCCCCAGCATTTT
v_call: TRBV6-1
j_call: TRBJ1-5
d_call: TRBD1
clone_size: -

cdr3_aa: CASSSGKGWNTEAFF
cdr3_nt: TGTGCCAGTAGCTCGGGGAAGGGATGGAACACTGAAGCTTTCTTT
v_call: TRBV19
j_call: TRBJ1-1
d_call: -
clone_size: -

cdr3_aa: CATGTGGIETQYF
cdr3_nt: TGTGCCACCGGGACAGGGGGTATAGAGACCCAGTACTTC
v_call: TRBV2
j_call: TRBJ2-5
d_call: TRBD1
clone_size: many

cdr3_aa: CASSFGPEKLFF
cdr3_nt: TGTGCCAGCAGCTTCGGACCTGAAAAACTGTTTTTT
v_call: TRBV7-9
j_call: TRBJ1-4
d_call: -
clone_size: -

cdr3_aa: CAISESGQIQDAGAFF
cdr3_nt: TGTGCCATCAGTGAGTCGGGACAGATCCAAGACGCCGGAGCTTTCTTT
v_call: TRBV10-3
j_call: TRBJ1-1
d_call: TRBD1
clone_size: few

cdr3_aa: CASSLGSGVGTDTQYF
cdr3_nt: TGTGCTAGCAGCTTAGGATCGGGAGTGGGCACAGATACGCAGTATTTT
v_call: TRBV7-7
j_call: TRBJ2-3
d_call: -
clone_size: many

cdr3_aa: CASTIYRFLPYEQYF
cdr3_nt: TGTGCCAGCACCATCTACAGGTTTCTGCCCTACGAGCAGTACTTC
v_call: TRBV4-2
j_call: TRBJ2-7
d_call: -
clone_size: -

cdr3_aa: CASSFCRGPRANQPQHF
cdr3_nt: TGTGCTAGCAGCTTTTGTCGGGGTCCCAGGGCCAATCAGCCCCAGCATTTT
v_call: TRBV7-7
j_call: TRBJ1-5
d_call: -
clone_size: few

cdr3_aa: CASSFISRNSYEQYF
cdr3_nt: TGTGCCAGCAGCTTCATTAGCAGAAACTCCTACGAGCAGTACTTC
v_call: TRBV11-2
j_call: TRBJ2-7
d_call: -
clone_size: many

cdr3_aa: CASSPDTNTEAFF
cdr3_nt: TGCGCCAGCAGCCCGGACACGAACACTGAAGCTTTCTTT
v_call: TRBV5-1
j_call: TRBJ1-1
d_call: -
clone_size: many

cdr3_aa: CSASGSSGYEQYF
cdr3_nt: TGCAGTGCGTCCGGGTCTAGCGGCTACGAGCAGTACTTC
v_call: TRBV20-1
j_call: TRBJ2-7
d_call: TRBD2
clone_size: -

cdr3_aa: CASSSSREQYF
cdr3_nt: TGTGCCAGCAGCTCCAGTCGCGAGCAGTACTTC
v_call: TRBV7-2
j_call: TRBJ2-7
d_call: -
clone_size: few

cdr3_aa: CSARALAGSSNQPQHF
cdr3_nt: TGCAGTGCTAGAGCCTTGGCGGGTTCTAGCAATCAGCCCCAGCATTTT
v_call: TRBV20-1
j_call: TRBJ1-5
d_call: -
clone_size: many

cdr3_aa: CASRVRGAGHEQYF
cdr3_nt: TGTGCCAGCAGGGTCCGAGGGGCGGGACACGAGCAGTACTTC
v_call: TRBV7-2
j_call: TRBJ2-7
d_call: -
clone_size: many

cdr3_aa: CASSQFSGALTDGQYF
cdr3_nt: TGTGCCAGCAGCCAATTTTCTGGGGCCCTCACCGACGGGCAGTACTTC
v_call: TRBV16
j_call: TRBJ2-7
d_call: -
clone_size: few

cdr3_aa: CASSYSRYGNQPQHF
cdr3_nt: TGTGCCAGCAGTTACTCTCGGTACGGCAATCAGCCCCAGCATTTT
v_call: TRBV6-5
j_call: TRBJ1-5
d_call: -
clone_size: -

cdr3_aa: CASSRTGTAYEQYF
cdr3_nt: TGTGCCAGCTCACGCACCGGGACAGCCTACGAGCAGTACTTC
v_call: TRBV18
j_call: TRBJ2-7
d_call: TRBD1
clone_size: many

cdr3_aa: CASRPTGTGKSNTEAFF
cdr3_nt: TGTGCCAGTAGGCCGACCGGGACAGGGAAAAGTAACACTGAAGCTTTCTTT
v_call: TRBV19
j_call: TRBJ1-1
d_call: TRBD1
clone_size: -

cdr3_aa: CASSLILAGGDTQYF
cdr3_nt: TGTGCCAGCAGTTTAATACTAGCGGGAGGCGATACGCAGTATTTT
v_call: TRBV12-3/TRBV12-4
j_call: TRBJ2-3
d_call: TRBD2
clone_size: -

cdr3_aa: CAWDPGQGEDGYGYTF
cdr3_nt: TGTGCCTGGGACCCGGGACAGGGGGAAGACGGCTATGGCTACACCTTC
v_call: TRBV30
j_call: TRBJ1-2
d_call: TRBD1
clone_size: many

cdr3_aa: CASSFRLAGYNEQFF
cdr3_nt: TGTGCCAGCAGCTTTCGACTAGCGGGCTACAATGAGCAGTTCTTC
v_call: TRBV7-2
j_call: TRBJ2-1
d_call: TRBD2
clone_size: many

cdr3_aa: CSAPTPAGGLSYEQYF
cdr3_nt: TGCAGTGCTCCTACGCCAGCGGGAGGTCTATCCTACGAGCAGTACTTC
v_call: TRBV20-1
j_call: TRBJ2-7
d_call: TRBD2
clone_size: few

cdr3_aa: CASSDHSEGNTIYF
cdr3_nt: TGTGCCAGCAGTGATCACTCGGAGGGGAACACCATATATTTT
v_call: TRBV25-1
j_call: TRBJ1-3
d_call: -
clone_size: -

cdr3_aa: CATSNRDADYNEQFF
cdr3_nt: TGTGCCACCAGCAACCGGGACGCGGACTACAATGAGCAGTTCTTC
v_call: TRBV15
j_call: TRBJ2-1
d_call: -
clone_size: few

cdr3_aa: CASSEDGPNTEAFF
cdr3_nt: TGTGCCAGCAGTGAGGACGGACCGAACACTGAAGCTTTCTTT
v_call: TRBV28
j_call: TRBJ1-1
d_call: -
clone_size: -

cdr3_aa: CSVEATDTQYF
cdr3_nt: TGCAGCGTTGAAGCTACAGATACGCAGTATTTT
v_call: TRBV29-1
j_call: TRBJ2-3
d_call: -
clone_size: few

cdr3_aa: CASSHGGQFTDTQYF
cdr3_nt: TGTGCCAGCAGCCACGGGGGACAGTTCACAGATACGCAGTATTTT
v_call: TRBV7-9
j_call: TRBJ2-3
d_call: -
clone_size: -

cdr3_aa: CASSTGLAAQETQYF
cdr3_nt: TGTGCCAGCAGCACCGGACTAGCGGCACAAGAGACCCAGTACTTC
v_call: TRBV5-5
j_call: TRBJ2-5
d_call: TRBD2
clone_size: many